This T cell receptor beta chain was documented in a study of CD8 T cells in ankylosing spondylitis. Notes on the study in general: The authors reported significant enrichment of disease-linked clones in matched ankylosing spondylitis synovial fluid. Disease-associated clones were CD8+ and fairly uncommon in peripheral blood.

TCRdb reanalysed the 5' RACE reads using MiXCR and keeps one entry per CDR3 protein. The data show around 300,000 distinct CDR3 sequences, approximately 10% seen once. This clonotype was found many times. Its specificity is not known. V shed 7 bases and J 3 bases; nucleotides not matched to a gene: 8. Germline V lookup: CDR1 MDHEN, CDR2 SYDVKM. This CDR3 has 15 residues. This clonotype was obtained from a female donor with ankylosing spondylitis or in good health (not recorded which). The chain uses TRBV28 and TRBJ2-1, with TRBD2 identical over 8 bases. Sequencing used blood, either unsorted or a sorted T cell fraction (not recorded which). The CDR3, as DNA: TGTGCCAGCATTCAGGCGGGAGGAAACTACAATGAGCAGTTCTTC. This gives the protein CASIQAGGNYNEQFF.